This TCR beta chain emerged from a study of OX40 agonist ivuxolimab in advanced cancers. Study in general: In this trial design, patients received ivuxolimab intravenously at 0.01 to 10 mg/kg every 2 weeks. Melanoma, hepatocellular carcinoma, head and neck or renal cell cancer occurred in dose-escalation patients.

Profiled with immunoSEQ multiplex PCR; TCRdb holds only in-frame clones, not every one. The data show about 23,000 clones, less than 90% seen once. Germline V gene data show CDR1 as MNHEY and CDR2 as SMNVEV (reference sequence). Germline trimming cut 5 bases from V and 5 bases from J; bases unmatched to any gene: 3. The CDR3 is 13 residues long. The chain combines TRBV27 with TRBJ1-1; 9 bases map to TRBD1. The sequenced sample was CD4+ or CD8+ T cells sorted from blood, obtained in a trial of the OX40 agonist ivuxolimab. The clonotype comes from an adult with an advanced solid tumor such as melanoma, head and neck, liver or kidney cancer. CDR3 in DNA: TGTGCCAGCAGTCTACAGGGGGCGACTGAAGCTTTCTTT. This gives the protein CASSLQGATEAFF.